These 31 T cell receptor beta chains were sequenced from one sample in a study of cytomegalovirus exposure and HLA in healthy donors. The PCR ran on 60 Vbeta and 13 Jbeta primers. Profiling relied on immunoSEQ multiplex PCR, and the TCRdb table lists in-frame clones only, not all of them. The sample has about 85,000 clones, about four fifths seen once; the top ten hold approximately 30%. Sequencing input: PBMCs. The receptors were gathered from a man aged 50 to 60 in good health and CMV-seropositive.

The genes are TRBV9 and TRBJ1-3; possibly TRBD1 for D (5 bases). Germline-derived CDR1 and CDR2 are SGDLS and YYNGEE. The V gene lost 3 bases and the J gene lost 7 bases, with 17 bases spanning the gap. There are 15 residues in the CDR3. The CDR3 reads CASSGGGLPGNTIYF. CDR3 nucleotides: TGTGCCAGCAGCGGGGGTGGGCTCCCAGGGAACACCATATATTTT.

The chain carries TRBV5-1 and TRBJ2-1; TRBD2 matches at 7 bases. CDR1 SGHRS and CDR2 YFSETQ come from the germline V gene. V was pared by 2 bases and J by 7 bases, with 6 bases of the junction left unmatched. This CDR3 spans 14 amino acids. The CDR3 bases are TGCGCCAGCAGCTTATTACTAGCGCCGAATGAGCAGTTCTTC. It encodes CASSLLLAPNEQFF.

The V and J genes are TRBV5-4 and TRBJ2-1; D possibly corresponds to TRBD2 (5 bases). CDR3 size: 14 residues. Germline V gene sequence: CDR1 SGHNT, CDR2 YYREEE (reference sequence). V gave up 6 bases and J gave up 6 bases, with 16 bases separating them. CDR3: CASTTGREANEQFF. The CDR3 DNA is TGTGCCAGCACAACGGGGAGAGAGGCCAATGAGCAGTTCTTC.

The gene calls are TRBV19 and TRBJ2-5; 7 bases are a match to TRBD1. This CDR3 has 15 amino acids. The germline CDR1 and CDR2 sequences are LNHDA and SQIVND (reference sequence). The V and J ends lost 4 bases and 3 bases, in that order; junction bases with no gene match: 8. CDR3 sequence (DNA): TGTGCCAGTAGTAGTCCATATGGGACAGAAGAGACCCAGTACTTC. This sequence encodes CASSSPYGTEETQYF.

The rearrangement joins TRBV7-2 to TRBJ1-2; D is undetermined. The CDR3 totals 13 residues. The germline CDR1 and CDR2 sequences are SGHTA and FQGNSA. Trimming cost V 1 base and J 8 bases, with 11 bases left between them. The CDR3 DNA reads TGTGCCAGCAGCTTAGGCGTATTGGAGGGCTACACCTTC. The encoded protein is CASSLGVLEGYTF.

The J gene is TRBJ2-3, the V gene TRBV27; tentatively, D is TRBD2 (5 bases). The CDR3 length is 12 residues. Germline CDR1 reads MNHEY; CDR2 reads SMNVEV (reference sequence). Between the trimmed V and J ends, which lost 4 bases and 7 bases, there was a span of 9 bases. In nucleotides, the CDR3 is TGTGCCAGCAGTTCGCCGGGAAATACGCAGTATTTT. Translation gives CASSSPGNTQYF.

This clone was recorded once. The chain is built from TRBV18 and TRBJ2-2, with D perhaps TRBD1 (7 bases). There are 16 residues in the CDR3. Trimming left V 3 bases short and J 2 bases short, with 13 bases between. Per germline, CDR1 KGHSH and CDR2 LQKENI. CDR3 region: CASSPRQGGNTGELFF. The CDR3 DNA follows: TGTGCCAGCTCACCGAGGCAGGGGGGCAACACCGGGGAGCTGTTTTTT.

This chain connects TRBV5-6 to TRBJ2-5; D gene uncertain. V was cut by 2 bases and J by 2 bases, with 4 bases left in between. The CDR3 spans 12 residues. CDR1 SGHDT and CDR2 YYEEEE come from the germline V gene. This chain's CDR3 is CASSFSQETQYF. CDR3 DNA: TGTGCCAGCAGCTTCTCTCAAGAGACCCAGTACTTC.

This clone has just a few counts. This chain uses TRBV7-9 with TRBJ2-1, with 8 bases matching TRBD2. From germline, CDR1 is SEHNR and CDR2 FQNEAQ (reference sequence). The CDR3 is 16 residues long. With 5 bases clipped from V and 5 bases from J, the junction kept 11 bases outside the gene matches. Written as DNA, the CDR3 is TGTGCCAGCAGCAGATTAGCGGGGCCGAATAACAATGAGCAGTTCTTC. This sequence encodes CASSRLAGPNNNEQFF. Variable domain in full (rest from reference TRBV7-9 and TRBJ2-1): DTGVSQNPRHKITKRGQNVTFRCDPISEHNRLYWYRQTLGQGPEFLTYFQNEAQLEKSRLLSDRFSAERPKGSFSTLEIQRTEQGDSAMYLCASSRLAGPNNNEQFFGPGTRLTVL.

The gene calls are TRBV27 and TRBJ1-6; tentative D call: TRBD1 (5 bases). The CDR3 runs 16 residues. V lost 2 bases and J lost 4, with 12 bases in between. From germline, CDR1 is MNHEY and CDR2 SMNVEV (reference sequence). The DNA for the CDR3 is TGTGCCAGCAGTTTAAGCGGGGCCCATTATAATTCACCCCTCCACTTT. It codes for CASSLSGAHYNSPLHF.

The CDR3, as DNA: TGTGCCAGCAGCCACGACCGCGGAGATGAGCAGTTCTTC. Residues: CASSHDRGDEQFF. V usage is TRBV7-9 and J usage is TRBJ2-1, with D unresolved. This CDR3 has 13 amino acids. Germline CDR1 reads SEHNR; CDR2 reads FQNEAQ (reference sequence). V was trimmed by 5 bases and J by 8 bases, leaving 13 bases between them.

This sequence joins TRBV11-2 and TRBJ2-3, with D possibly matching TRBD2 (5 bases). Germline V gene lookup returns CDR1 SGHAT and CDR2 FQNNGV. The CDR3 loop spans 15 amino acids. With 3 bases removed from V and 2 bases from J, the gap between germline ends came to 12 bases. The CDR3 nucleotides read TGTGCCAGCAGCTTTAGTAGCGCCCTCACAGATACGCAGTATTTT. Its protein is CASSFSSALTDTQYF.

V gene TRBV2 combines with J gene TRBJ1-2; weak D call: TRBD1 (6 bases). Between the trimmed V and J ends, which lost 7 bases and 4 bases, there was a span of 16 bases. The CDR3 consists of 14 residues. Germline V lookup: CDR1 SNHLY, CDR2 FYNNEI. CDR3 protein: CASTIMGGPYGYTF. CDR3 in DNA: TGTGCCAGCACCATCATGGGGGGGCCCTATGGCTACACCTTC.

The table lists this clone with a few counts. The chain uses TRBV30 and TRBJ2-1; possible D gene TRBD2, 5 bases. The V and J ends lost 2 bases and 8 bases respectively, with 13 bases between them. The CDR3 sequence is 13 residues long. Germline-derived CDR1 and CDR2 are GTSNPN and SVGIG (reference sequence). This CDR3 reads CAWSRASRDEQFF. For the CDR3, the DNA is TGTGCCTGGAGTAGGGCGTCGAGGGATGAGCAGTTCTTC.

This chain joins TRBV5-4 and TRBJ2-1, with a weak D call TRBD2 (6 bases). Trimming pared 1 base from V and 2 bases from J, leaving 19 bases between. Germline V gene sequence: CDR1 SGHNT, CDR2 YYREEE (reference sequence). This CDR3 spans 18 amino acids. The CDR3 DNA follows: TGTGCCAGCAGCTTGAGAGTGGGGGGAGAGGTCCCCTACAATGAGCAGTTCTTC. This sequence encodes CASSLRVGGEVPYNEQFF.

The chain joins TRBV11-2 to TRBJ2-1; 9 bases line up with TRBD2. Germline V gene sequence: CDR1 SGHAT, CDR2 FQNNGV. The CDR3 has 16 amino acids. Trimming removed 8 bases from V and 3 bases from J; junction bases left unmatched: 11. The CDR3 nucleotides read TGTGCCAGCGGCCAGACGCGGGAGGGGGGCTACAATGAGCAGTTCTTC. Translating it yields CASGQTREGGYNEQFF.

The table lists this clone with a few counts. J is TRBJ2-7 and V is TRBV5-6; D perhaps matches TRBD2 (5 bases). V was pared by 7 bases and J by 6 bases, with 23 bases between. CDR1 is SGHDT and CDR2 is YYEEEE in the germline V gene. The CDR3 totals 15 residues. CDR3 protein: CASAVGSGFQGEQYF. The CDR3 nucleotides are TGTGCCAGCGCCGTAGGGTCGGGGTTTCAAGGCGAGCAGTACTTC.

The V gene is TRBV5-1, the J gene TRBJ2-3; possible D gene TRBD2, 5 bases. Germline V gene data show CDR1 as SGHRS and CDR2 as YFSETQ. The CDR3 totals 16 residues. V was shortened by 0 bases and J by 3 bases, with 14 bases between the two germline ends. The CDR3 is CASSLDGSTRTDTQYF. The CDR3 bases are TGCGCCAGCAGCTTGGATGGGAGTACAAGAACAGATACGCAGTATTTT.

This chain uses TRBV5-5 with TRBJ1-5, with D possibly matching TRBD1 (6 bases). The germline V gene has CDR1 SGHKS and CDR2 YYEKEE (reference sequence). Trimming pared 3 bases from V and 4 bases from J, leaving 11 bases between. This CDR3 comprises 14 residues. The chain's CDR3 is CASSSERGNQPQHF. CDR3 DNA sequence: TGTGCCAGCAGCTCGGAAAGGGGGAATCAGCCCCAGCATTTT.

This rearrangement joins TRBV19 to TRBJ2-1; the match to TRBD2 covers 7 bases. Germline V gene data show CDR1 as LNHDA and CDR2 as SQIVND (reference sequence). The CDR3 loop spans 16 amino acids. V lost 3 bases, J lost 2 bases, and 7 bases stayed unmatched. The CDR3: CASSILASGPYNEQFF. The CDR3 nucleotides are TGTGCCAGTAGTATCTTGGCTAGCGGACCCTACAATGAGCAGTTCTTC.

The V and J genes are TRBV5-4 and TRBJ1-4, with D uncertain. Trimming left V 3 bases short and J 7 bases short, with 13 bases between. CDR3 length: 14 amino acids. CDR1 and CDR2 from the germline V gene are SGHNT and YYREEE (reference sequence). The CDR3 bases are TGTGCCAGCAGCTCGGGTCCTCCGCCTGAAAAACTGTTTTTT. This encodes CASSSGPPPEKLFF.

J is TRBJ2-2 and V is TRBV30, with D maybe TRBD2 (5 bases). From germline, CDR1 is GTSNPN and CDR2 SVGIG (reference sequence). This CDR3 has 11 residues. The V and J ends lost 7 bases and 3 bases respectively, with 6 bases between them. Here the CDR3 DNA reads TGTGCCTTGGGAGACACCGGGGAGCTGTTTTTT. Protein sequence: CALGDTGELFF. Variable domain in full (rest from reference TRBV30 and TRBJ2-2): SQTIHQWPATLVQPVGSPLSLECTVEGTSNPNLYWYRQAAGRGLQLLFYSVGIGQISSEVPQNLSASRPQDRQFILSSKKLLLSDSGFYLCALGDTGELFFGEGSRLTVL.

With respect to this clone: The identical CDR3 is also encoded by other nucleotide sequences in the sample. This chain joins TRBV5-1 and TRBJ1-2; D unresolved. This CDR3 comprises 13 residues. The V and J ends lost 0 bases and 7 bases respectively, with 10 bases between them. CDR1 is SGHRS, CDR2 YFSETQ, per germline. The CDR3 here is CASSLVGGGGYTF. The CDR3 DNA reads as TGCGCCAGCAGCTTGGTCGGAGGTGGTGGCTACACCTTC. Supplemented by reference TRBV5-1 and TRBJ1-2, the full variable domain reads KAGVTQTPRYLIKTRGQQVTLSCSPISGHRSVSWYQQTPGQGLQFLFEYFSETQRNKGNFPGRFSGRQFSNSRSEMNVSTLELGDSALYLCASSLVGGGGYTFGSGTRLTVV.

The chain joins TRBV5-4 to TRBJ2-5, with 7 positions matching TRBD1. The DNA end is a closer match to TRBJ2-7, so the J assignment may be wrong. CDR1 SGHNT and CDR2 YYREEE come from the germline V gene (reference sequence). The CDR3 covers 14 residues. The CDR3 spells CASSFAGGSYEQYF. In DNA, the CDR3 is TGTGCCAGCAGCTTCGCAGGGGGTTCCTACGAGCAGTACTTC.

As DNA, the CDR3 is TGTGCCTGGAGTATCGGCCCTACCGAGGAGTTCTTC. It encodes CAWSIGPTEEFF. The gene calls are TRBV30 and TRBJ2-1, with D hard to call. CDR1 and CDR2 from the germline V gene are GTSNPN and SVGIG (reference sequence). Trimming took 2 bases from V and 14 from J, leaving 16 bases between them. The CDR3 extends over 12 amino acids.

This chain uses TRBV29-1 with TRBJ2-3; 7 positions match TRBD1. The CDR3 has 12 residues. With 6 bases clipped from V and 6 bases from J, the junction kept 6 bases outside the gene matches. Germline-derived CDR1 and CDR2 are SQVTM and ANQGSEA. CDR3 residues: CSVNDRADTQYF. CDR3 coding DNA: TGCAGCGTCAATGACAGGGCGGATACGCAGTATTTT.

This chain links TRBV5-1 with TRBJ1-6; D is perhaps TRBD1 (6 bases). Looked up from germline, CDR1 is SGHRS and CDR2 is YFSETQ. The CDR3 totals 16 residues. Trimming stripped 0 bases from V and 8 bases from J, with 15 bases between. CDR3 protein: CASSLATGTSDSPLHF. The CDR3 DNA sequence: TGCGCCAGCAGCTTGGCCACAGGGACATCTGATTCACCCCTCCACTTT. The complete variable domain, with remaining parts taken from reference TRBV5-1 and TRBJ1-6, reads KAGVTQTPRYLIKTRGQQVTLSCSPISGHRSVSWYQQTPGQGLQFLFEYFSETQRNKGNFPGRFSGRQFSNSRSEMNVSTLELGDSALYLCASSLATGTSDSPLHFGNGTRLTVT.

The rearrangement uses TRBV9 and TRBJ2-1; 7 bases align to TRBD1. V dropped 4 bases and J dropped 4; count of bases not matched to a gene: 8. This CDR3 contains 15 residues. The V gene's germline CDR1 is SGDLS and CDR2 YYNGEE. CDR3 sequence: CASSQTGLDYNEQFF. The CDR3 nucleotides are TGTGCCAGCAGCCAGACAGGGTTAGATTACAATGAGCAGTTCTTC.

This chain connects TRBV7-9 to TRBJ2-6; TRBD1 matches at 9 bases. V gave up 4 bases and J gave up 3 bases; unmatched junction bases: 10. The CDR3 has 18 amino acids. Germline CDR1 is SEHNR and CDR2 is FQNEAQ (reference sequence). CDR3 sequence reads: CASSSPGQGALGANVLTF. CDR3 bases: TGTGCCAGCAGCTCACCGGGACAGGGCGCTCTTGGGGCCAACGTCCTGACTTTC.

This clone was detected a few times. CDR3 amino acids: CASSESLAGLYEQYF. As DNA, the CDR3 is TGTGCCAGCAGTGAAAGCCTAGCGGGTCTCTACGAGCAGTACTTC. The J gene is TRBJ2-7, the V gene TRBV6-1, with 8 bases that match TRBD2. The CDR3 loop spans 15 amino acids. V trimming: 2 bases; J trimming: 3 bases; junction bases outside the gene matches: 6. CDR1 and CDR2 from the germline V gene are MNHNS and SASEGT.

The CDR3 region has the DNA TGTGCCTGGAGTCGCGGGCCACCTGGCAGTGAGCAGTTCTTC. It yields the protein CAWSRGPPGSEQFF. The chain has TRBV30 and TRBJ2-1; D is perhaps TRBD2 (5 bases). V was trimmed by 2 bases and J by 9 bases, leaving 17 bases between them. CDR1 is GTSNPN and CDR2 is SVGIG in the germline V gene (reference sequence). The CDR3 totals 14 residues.